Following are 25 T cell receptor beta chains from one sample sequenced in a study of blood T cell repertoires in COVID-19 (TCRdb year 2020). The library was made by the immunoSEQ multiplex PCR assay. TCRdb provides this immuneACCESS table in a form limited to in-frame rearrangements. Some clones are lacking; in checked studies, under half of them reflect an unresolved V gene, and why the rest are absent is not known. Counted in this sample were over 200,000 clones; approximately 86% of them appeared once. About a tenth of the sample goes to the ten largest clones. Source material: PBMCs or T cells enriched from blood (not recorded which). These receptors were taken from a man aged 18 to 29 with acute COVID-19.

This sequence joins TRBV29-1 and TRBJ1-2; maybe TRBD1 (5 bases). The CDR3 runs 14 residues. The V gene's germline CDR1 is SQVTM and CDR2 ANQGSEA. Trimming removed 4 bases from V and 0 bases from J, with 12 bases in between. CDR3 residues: CSVGGGTSNYGYTF. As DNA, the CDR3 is TGCAGCGTTGGGGGAGGGACCTCTAACTATGGCTACACCTTC.

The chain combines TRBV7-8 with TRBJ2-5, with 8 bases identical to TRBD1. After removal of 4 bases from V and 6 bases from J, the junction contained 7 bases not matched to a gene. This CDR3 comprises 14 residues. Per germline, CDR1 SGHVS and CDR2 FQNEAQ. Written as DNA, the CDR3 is TGTGCCAGCAGCTCCCGGACAGGGCGGCAGACCCAGTACTTC. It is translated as CASSSRTGRQTQYF.

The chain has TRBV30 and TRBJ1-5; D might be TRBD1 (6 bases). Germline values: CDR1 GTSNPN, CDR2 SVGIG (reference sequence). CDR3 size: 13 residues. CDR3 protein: CAPPDSSNQPQHF. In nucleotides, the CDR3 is TGTGCACCACCGGACAGTAGCAATCAGCCCCAGCATTTT.

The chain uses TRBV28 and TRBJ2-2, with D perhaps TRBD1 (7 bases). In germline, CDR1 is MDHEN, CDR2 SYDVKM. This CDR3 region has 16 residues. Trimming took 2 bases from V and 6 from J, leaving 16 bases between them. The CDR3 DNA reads TGTGCCAGCAGTTTAGTCGGAGGGGGCGCGGCCGGGGAGCTGTTTTTT. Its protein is CASSLVGGGAAGELFF.

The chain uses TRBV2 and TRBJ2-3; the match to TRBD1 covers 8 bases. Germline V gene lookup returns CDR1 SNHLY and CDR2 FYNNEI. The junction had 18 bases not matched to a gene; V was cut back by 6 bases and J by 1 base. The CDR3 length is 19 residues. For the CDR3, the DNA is TGTGCCAGCAGGGCCGGGACAGGTGTCCCGCATAATGGCACAGATACGCAGTATTTT. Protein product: CASRAGTGVPHNGTDTQYF.

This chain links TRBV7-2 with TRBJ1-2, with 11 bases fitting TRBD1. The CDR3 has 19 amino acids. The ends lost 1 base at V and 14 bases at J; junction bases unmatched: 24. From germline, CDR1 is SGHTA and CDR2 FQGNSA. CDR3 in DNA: TGTGCCAGCAGCTTAGGGGCTTCGGGGACAGGGGGAGTTTGGCAGGAGGTGACCTTC. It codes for CASSLGASGTGGVWQEVTF.

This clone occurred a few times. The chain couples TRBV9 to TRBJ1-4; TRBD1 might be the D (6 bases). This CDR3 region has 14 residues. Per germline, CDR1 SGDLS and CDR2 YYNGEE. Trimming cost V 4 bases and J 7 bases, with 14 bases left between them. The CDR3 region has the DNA TGTGCCAGCAGCTCCCGGGGGGGCTTTGAAAAACTGTTTTTT. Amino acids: CASSSRGGFEKLFF.

CDR3 coding DNA: TGTGCCACGGATCCGGGACAACCGAACACTGAAGCTTTCTTT. Its protein product is CATDPGQPNTEAFF. V and J are TRBV28 and TRBJ1-1; D possibly corresponds to TRBD1 (6 bases). The germline CDR1 and CDR2 sequences are MDHEN and SYDVKM. The CDR3 runs to 14 residues. The V gene lost 10 bases and the J gene lost 1 base, with 16 bases spanning the gap. Together with reference TRBV28 and TRBJ1-1, the CDR3 gives the full variable domain: DVKVTQSSRYLVKRTGEKVFLECVQDMDHENMFWYRQDPGLGLRLIYFSYDVKMKEKGDIPEGYSVSREKKERFSLILESASTNQTSMYLCATDPGQPNTEAFFGQGTRLTVV.

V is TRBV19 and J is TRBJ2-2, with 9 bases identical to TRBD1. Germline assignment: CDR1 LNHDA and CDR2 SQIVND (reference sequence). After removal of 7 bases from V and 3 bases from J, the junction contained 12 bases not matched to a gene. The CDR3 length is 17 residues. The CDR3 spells CASTHAYGTGHTGELFF. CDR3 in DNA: TGTGCCAGTACCCATGCATACGGGACAGGGCACACCGGGGAGCTGTTTTTT.

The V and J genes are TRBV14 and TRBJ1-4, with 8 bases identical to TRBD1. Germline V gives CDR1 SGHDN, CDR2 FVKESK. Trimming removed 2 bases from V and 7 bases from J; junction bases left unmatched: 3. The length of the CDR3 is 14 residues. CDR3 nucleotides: TGTGCCAGCAGCCAAAGGACAGGGCTTGAAAAACTGTTTTTT. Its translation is CASSQRTGLEKLFF.

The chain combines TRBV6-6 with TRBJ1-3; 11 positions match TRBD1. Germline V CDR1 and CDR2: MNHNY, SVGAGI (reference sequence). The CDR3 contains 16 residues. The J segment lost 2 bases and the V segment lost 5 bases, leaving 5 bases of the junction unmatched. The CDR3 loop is CASSRGTGGTGNTIYF. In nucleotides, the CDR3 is TGTGCCAGCAGTCGAGGGACAGGGGGTACTGGAAACACCATATATTTT.

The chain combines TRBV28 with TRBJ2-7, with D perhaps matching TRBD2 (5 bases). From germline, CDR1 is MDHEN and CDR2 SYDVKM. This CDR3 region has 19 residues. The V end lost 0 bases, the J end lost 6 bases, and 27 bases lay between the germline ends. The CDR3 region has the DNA TGTGCCAGCAGTTTATGCTGTCGGATCGGGCAGTTTCCCCGGGGCGAGCAGTACTTC. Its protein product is CASSLCCRIGQFPRGEQYF.

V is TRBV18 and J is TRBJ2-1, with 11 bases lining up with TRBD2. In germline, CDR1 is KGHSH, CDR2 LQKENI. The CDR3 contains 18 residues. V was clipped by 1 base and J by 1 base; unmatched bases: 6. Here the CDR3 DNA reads TGTGCCAGCTCACCACGGGTAGCGGGAGGGGGATCCTACAATGAGCAGTTCTTC. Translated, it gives CASSPRVAGGGSYNEQFF.

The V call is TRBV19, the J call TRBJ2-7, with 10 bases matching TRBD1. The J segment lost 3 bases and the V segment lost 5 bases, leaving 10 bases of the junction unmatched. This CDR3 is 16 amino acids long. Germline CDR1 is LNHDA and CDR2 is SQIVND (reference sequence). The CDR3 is CASSPTGTGVVYEQYF. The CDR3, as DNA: TGTGCCAGTAGTCCAACCGGGACAGGGGTTGTCTACGAGCAGTACTTC. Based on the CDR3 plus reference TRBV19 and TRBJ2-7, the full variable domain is DGGITQSPKYLFRKEGQNVTLSCEQNLNHDAMYWYRQDPGQGLRLIYYSQIVNDFQKGDIAEGYSVSREKKESFPLTVTSAQKNPTAFYLCASSPTGTGVVYEQYFGPGTRLTVT.

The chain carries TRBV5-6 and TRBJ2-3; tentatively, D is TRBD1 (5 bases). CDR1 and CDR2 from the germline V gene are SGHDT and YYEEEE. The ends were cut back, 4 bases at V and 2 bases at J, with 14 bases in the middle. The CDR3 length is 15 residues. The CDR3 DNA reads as TGTGCCAGCAGCGATGGGGCGCAGTACACAGATACGCAGTATTTT. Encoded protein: CASSDGAQYTDTQYF.

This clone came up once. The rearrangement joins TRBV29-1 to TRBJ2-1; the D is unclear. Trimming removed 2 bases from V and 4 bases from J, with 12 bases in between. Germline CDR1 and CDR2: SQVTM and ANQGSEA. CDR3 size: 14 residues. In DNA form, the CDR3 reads TGCAGCGTTGAACTGGGCGTCCGGTACAATGAGCAGTTCTTC. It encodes CSVELGVRYNEQFF.

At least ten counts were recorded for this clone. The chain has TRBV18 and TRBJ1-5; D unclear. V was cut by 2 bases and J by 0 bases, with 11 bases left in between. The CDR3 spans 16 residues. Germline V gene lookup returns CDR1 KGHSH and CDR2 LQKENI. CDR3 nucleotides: TGTGCCAGCTCACCAGCGACACCTAATAGCAATCAGCCCCAGCATTTT. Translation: CASSPATPNSNQPQHF. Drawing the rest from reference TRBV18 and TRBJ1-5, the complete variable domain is NAGVMQNPRHLVRRRGQEARLRCSPMKGHSHVYWYRQLPEEGLKFMVYLQKENIIDESGMPKERFSAEFPKEGPSILRIQQVVRGDSAAYFCASSPATPNSNQPQHFGDGTRLSIL.

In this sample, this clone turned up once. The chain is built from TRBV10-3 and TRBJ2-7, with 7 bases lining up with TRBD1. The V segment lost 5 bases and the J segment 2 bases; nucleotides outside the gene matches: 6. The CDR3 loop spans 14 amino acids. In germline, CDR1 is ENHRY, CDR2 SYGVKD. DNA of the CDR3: TGTGCCATCAGTCCCGGGACAGCTACCTACGAGCAGTACTTC. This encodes CAISPGTATYEQYF.

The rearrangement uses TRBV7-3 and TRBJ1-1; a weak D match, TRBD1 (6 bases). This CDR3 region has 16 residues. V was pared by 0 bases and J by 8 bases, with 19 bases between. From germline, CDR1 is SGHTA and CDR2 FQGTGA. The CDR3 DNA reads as TGTGCCAGCAGCTTAACCGCTAGGTCTGGACAGCTAGAAGCTTTCTTT. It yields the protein CASSLTARSGQLEAFF. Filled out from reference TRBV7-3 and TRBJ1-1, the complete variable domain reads GAGVSQTPSNKVTEKGKYVELRCDPISGHTALYWYRQSLGQGPEFLIYFQGTGAADDSGLPNDRFFAVRPEGSVSTLKIQRTERGDSAVYLCASSLTARSGQLEAFFGQGTRLTVV.

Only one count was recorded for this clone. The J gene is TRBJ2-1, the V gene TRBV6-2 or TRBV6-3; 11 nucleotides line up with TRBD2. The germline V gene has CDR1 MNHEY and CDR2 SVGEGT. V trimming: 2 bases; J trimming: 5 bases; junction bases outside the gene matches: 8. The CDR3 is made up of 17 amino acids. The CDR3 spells CASSYPRLAGSNNEQFF. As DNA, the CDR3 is TGTGCCAGCAGTTACCCTAGACTAGCGGGGTCCAACAATGAGCAGTTCTTC.

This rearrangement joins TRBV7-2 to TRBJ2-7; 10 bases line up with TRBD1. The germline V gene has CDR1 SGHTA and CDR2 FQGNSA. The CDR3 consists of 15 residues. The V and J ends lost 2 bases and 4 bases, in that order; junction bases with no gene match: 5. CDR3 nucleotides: TGTGCCAGCAGCTTAAGACAGGGGGCACGGTACGAGCAGTACTTC. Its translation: CASSLRQGARYEQYF.

The CDR3 loop reads CASSLLRGSGTEAFF. The CDR3 nucleotides read TGCGCCAGCAGCCTCCTCAGGGGGAGTGGCACTGAAGCTTTCTTT. V is TRBV4-1 and J is TRBJ1-1; 7 bases agree with TRBD1. The CDR3 consists of 15 residues. The germline V gene has CDR1 MGHRA and CDR2 YSYEKL. J lost 4 bases, V lost 4 bases, and 9 bases had no gene match.

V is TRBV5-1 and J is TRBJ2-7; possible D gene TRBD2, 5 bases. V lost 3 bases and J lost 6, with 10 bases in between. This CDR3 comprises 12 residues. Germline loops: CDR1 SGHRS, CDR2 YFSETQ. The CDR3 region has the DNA TGCGCCAGCAGCTACGAGGGTGGCGAGCAGTACTTC. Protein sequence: CASSYEGGEQYF.

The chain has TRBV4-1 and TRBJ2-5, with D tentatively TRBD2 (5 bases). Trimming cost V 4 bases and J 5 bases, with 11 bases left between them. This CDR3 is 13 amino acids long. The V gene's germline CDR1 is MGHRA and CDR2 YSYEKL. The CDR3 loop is CASSRGPGETQYF. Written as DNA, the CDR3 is TGCGCCAGCAGCCGAGGGCCCGGGGAGACCCAGTACTTC.

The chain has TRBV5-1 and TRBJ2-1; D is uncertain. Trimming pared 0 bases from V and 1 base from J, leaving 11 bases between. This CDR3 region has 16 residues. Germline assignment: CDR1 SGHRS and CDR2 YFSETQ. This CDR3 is CASSLDPHGSYNEQFF. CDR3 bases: TGCGCCAGCAGCTTGGACCCTCACGGGTCCTACAATGAGCAGTTCTTC.